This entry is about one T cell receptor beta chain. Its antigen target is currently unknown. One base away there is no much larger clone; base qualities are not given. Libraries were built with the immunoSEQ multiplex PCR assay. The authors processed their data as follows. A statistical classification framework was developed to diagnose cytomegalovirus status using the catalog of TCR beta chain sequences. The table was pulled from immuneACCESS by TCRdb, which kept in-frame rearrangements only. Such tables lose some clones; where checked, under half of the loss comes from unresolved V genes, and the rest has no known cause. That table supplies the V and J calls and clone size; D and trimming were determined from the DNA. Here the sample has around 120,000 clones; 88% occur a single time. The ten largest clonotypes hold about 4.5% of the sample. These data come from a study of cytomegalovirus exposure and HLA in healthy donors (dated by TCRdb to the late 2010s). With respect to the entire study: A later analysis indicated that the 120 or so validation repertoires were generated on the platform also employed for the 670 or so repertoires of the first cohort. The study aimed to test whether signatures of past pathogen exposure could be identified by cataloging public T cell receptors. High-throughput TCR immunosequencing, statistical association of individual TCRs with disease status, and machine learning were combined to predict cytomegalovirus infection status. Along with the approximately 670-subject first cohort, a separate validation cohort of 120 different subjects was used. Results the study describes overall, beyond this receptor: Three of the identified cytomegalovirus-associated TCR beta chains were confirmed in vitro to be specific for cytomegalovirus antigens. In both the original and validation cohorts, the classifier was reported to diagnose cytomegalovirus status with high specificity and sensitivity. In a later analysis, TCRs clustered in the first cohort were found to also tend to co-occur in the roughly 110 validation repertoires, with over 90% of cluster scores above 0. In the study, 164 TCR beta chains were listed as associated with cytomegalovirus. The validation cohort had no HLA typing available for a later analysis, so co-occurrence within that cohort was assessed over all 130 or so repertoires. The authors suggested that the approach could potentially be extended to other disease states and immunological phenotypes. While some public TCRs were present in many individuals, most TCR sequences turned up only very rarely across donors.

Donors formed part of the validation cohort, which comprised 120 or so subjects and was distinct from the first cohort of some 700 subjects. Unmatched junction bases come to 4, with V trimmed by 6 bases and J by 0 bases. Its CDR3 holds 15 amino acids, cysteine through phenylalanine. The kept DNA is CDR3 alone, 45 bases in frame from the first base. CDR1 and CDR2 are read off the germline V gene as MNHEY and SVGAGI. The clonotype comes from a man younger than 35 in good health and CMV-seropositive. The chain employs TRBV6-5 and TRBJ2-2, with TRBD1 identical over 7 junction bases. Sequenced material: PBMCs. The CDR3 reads CASSFGTANTGELFF. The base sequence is TGTGCCAGCAGCTTTGGGACAGCGAACACCGGGGAGCTGTTTTTT.